These T cell receptor beta chains were read from a single sample in a study of T cells after yellow fever vaccination. TCRdb passed the 5' RACE reads through MiXCR, listing each CDR3 protein once. The table shows some 99,000 distinct CDR3 sequences, with around 5.5% occurring only once. Sequenced here: CD8+ T cells sorted from PBMCs, sampled 10 days after the yellow fever booster vaccination. All receptors derive from a man in his late teens or twenties who received the YFV17D yellow fever vaccine. Each CDR3 is given with its conserved first and last residue. Each record gives: J gene, clone size, V gene, D gene, CDR3 DNA, CDR3 protein. D genes are given only for firm matches. Not every row has a clone size; where given, it reads once, few, many or a size class.

J: TRBJ1-1; size: few; V: TRBV29-1; D: .; DNA: TGCAGCGTTGTTCCCTATGTGCAGGGTGGCACTGAAGCTTTCTTT; CDR3: CSVVPYVQGGTEAFF
J: TRBJ2-7; size: many; V: TRBV29-1; D: TRBD1; DNA: TGCAGCGTCCGAACCGGGACAGGGTCCCACGAGCAGTACTTC; CDR3: CSVRTGTGSHEQYF
J: TRBJ1-4; size: few; V: TRBV29-1; D: .; DNA: TGCAGCGTCCTTCAGGGATTAAACGGTGAAAAACTGTTTTTT; CDR3: CSVLQGLNGEKLFF
J: TRBJ1-5; size: few; V: TRBV12-3/TRBV12-4; D: TRBD1; DNA: TGTGCCAGCTCGAAACAGGGGGCAGGGCAGCCCCAGCATTTT; CDR3: CASSKQGAGQPQHF
J: TRBJ2-7; size: .; V: TRBV2; D: TRBD1; DNA: TGTGCCAGCTTGGGACAGAAGCACTACGAGCAGTACTTC; CDR3: CASLGQKHYEQYF
J: TRBJ2-2; size: few; V: TRBV5-1; D: TRBD1; DNA: TGCGCCAGCAGCTTGCTTTCGCAGGGGGATCACACCGGGGAGCTGTTTTTT; CDR3: CASSLLSQGDHTGELFF
J: TRBJ1-2; size: few; V: TRBV28; D: TRBD1; DNA: TGTGCCAGCAGTTTGTTGACAGGGGGCTACTATGGCTACACCTTC; CDR3: CASSLLTGGYYGYTF
J: TRBJ2-1; size: many; V: TRBV6-2/TRBV6-3; D: TRBD2; DNA: TGTGCCAGTAACAGCGGGAGGGGCCCTTTGGATGAGCAGTTCTTC; CDR3: CASNSGRGPLDEQFF
J: TRBJ1-5; size: .; V: TRBV6-1; D: TRBD1; DNA: TGTGCCAGCAGTCTTTCCAGGGGGCTGGGAAATCAGCCCCAGCATTTT; CDR3: CASSLSRGLGNQPQHF
J: TRBJ2-5; size: many; V: TRBV7-2; D: .; DNA: TGTGCCAGCAGCTTAGGTGGGGGGCCCCAAGAGACCCAGTACTTC; CDR3: CASSLGGGPQETQYF
J: TRBJ1-1; size: .; V: TRBV7-8; D: .; DNA: TGTGCCAGCAGCTCTGGACGGGACACTGAAGCTTTCTTT; CDR3: CASSSGRDTEAFF
J: TRBJ2-7; size: many; V: TRBV9; D: TRBD1; DNA: TGTGCCAGCAGCCCGACAGGGGGCTGGAATCCCTACGAGCAGTACTTC; CDR3: CASSPTGGWNPYEQYF
J: TRBJ2-7; size: .; V: TRBV7-9; D: TRBD1; DNA: TGTGCCAGCAGCTTAGGGACAGGGGCTTTGGAGCAGTACTTC; CDR3: CASSLGTGALEQYF
J: TRBJ1-2; size: .; V: TRBV5-1; D: .; DNA: TGCGCCAGCTTCGGGGGACTCCTTTATGGCTACACCTTC; CDR3: CASFGGLLYGYTF
J: TRBJ2-1; size: few; V: TRBV7-6; D: TRBD1; DNA: TGTGCCAGCAGCTCCCCTCCGGGACAGGGGAACAATGAGCAGTTCTTC; CDR3: CASSSPPGQGNNEQFF